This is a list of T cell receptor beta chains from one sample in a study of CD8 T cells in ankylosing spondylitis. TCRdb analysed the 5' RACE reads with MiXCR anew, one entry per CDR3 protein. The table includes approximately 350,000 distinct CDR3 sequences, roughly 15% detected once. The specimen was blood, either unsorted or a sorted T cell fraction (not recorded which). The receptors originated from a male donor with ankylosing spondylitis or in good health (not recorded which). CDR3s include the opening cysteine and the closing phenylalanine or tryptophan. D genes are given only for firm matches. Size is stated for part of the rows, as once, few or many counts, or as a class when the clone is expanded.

CASSSRIASGSYEQYF,TGTGCCAGCAGCTCCAGAATAGCGTCCGGGTCCTACGAGCAGTACTTC,TRBJ2-7,TRBV11-3,.,few
CASSSGPLYTDTQYF,TGCGCCAGCAGCTCGGGGCCCCTATACACAGATACGCAGTATTTT,TRBJ2-3,TRBV5-1,.,.
CASSQDQGFSTDTQYF,TGTGCCAGCAGCCAAGATCAAGGGTTTAGCACAGATACGCAGTATTTT,TRBJ2-3,TRBV14,.,.
CSARATLNEKLFF,TGCAGTGCTAGGGCGACACTAAATGAAAAACTGTTTTTT,TRBJ1-4,TRBV20-1,.,few
CASSLRRGNTDTQYF,TGTGCCAGCAGTTTGCGGCGGGGGAACACAGATACGCAGTATTTT,TRBJ2-3,TRBV12-3/TRBV12-4,TRBD2,.
CAWTGTDSNQPQHF,TGTGCCTGGACAGGGACCGATAGCAATCAGCCCCAGCATTTT,TRBJ1-5,TRBV30,.,.
CASSLAGGPGEQYF,TGTGCCAGCAGTTTAGCGGGAGGGCCGGGCGAGCAGTACTTC,TRBJ2-7,TRBV12-3/TRBV12-4,TRBD2,.
CASNDPPGNEQFF,TGTGCCAGCAACGACCCCCCTGGTAATGAGCAGTTCTTC,TRBJ2-1,TRBV6-2/TRBV6-3,.,few
CSARSYSETDTQYF,TGCAGTGCCAGATCATACAGTGAGACAGATACGCAGTATTTT,TRBJ2-3,TRBV20-1,.,.
CASSLRGLTPTDTQYF,TGTGCCAGCAGTCTCCGGGGCCTCACTCCGACAGATACGCAGTATTTT,TRBJ2-3,TRBV12-3/TRBV12-4,.,few
CASSRQGGNNGYTF,TGTGCCAGCAGTCGACAGGGTGGGAATAATGGCTACACCTTC,TRBJ1-2,TRBV5-5,TRBD1,.
CASSYQRGAYNEQFF,TGTGCCAGCAGCTATCAGCGGGGGGCTTACAATGAGCAGTTCTTC,TRBJ2-1,TRBV3-1,TRBD2,.
CAWSEVSETQYF,TGTGCCTGGAGTGAGGTCTCTGAGACCCAGTACTTC,TRBJ2-5,TRBV30,.,.
CASSADRGSYNEQFF,TGTGCCAGCAGTGCCGACAGGGGCTCCTACAATGAGCAGTTCTTC,TRBJ2-1,TRBV12-3/TRBV12-4,TRBD1,.
CASSLRTAGTDTQYF,TGTGCCAGCAGCTTAAGGACCGCAGGCACAGATACGCAGTATTTT,TRBJ2-3,TRBV7-9,.,few
CASSQDPSGIAGRLDTQYF,TGTGCCAGCAGCCAAGATCCATCCGGGATAGCGGGGAGGTTGGATACGCAGTATTTT,TRBJ2-3,TRBV3-1,TRBD2,.
CASIKAGGGDTQYF,TGTGCCAGCATAAAAGCGGGAGGGGGGGATACGCAGTATTTT,TRBJ2-3,TRBV12-3/TRBV12-4,TRBD2,.
CASRDLDRFGPAITDTQYF,TGTGCCAGCAGAGACTTAGACAGGTTCGGCCCTGCGATCACAGATACGCAGTATTTT,TRBJ2-3,TRBV2,.,few
CASSFNPSGANVLTF,TGCGCCAGCAGCTTTAACCCCTCTGGGGCCAACGTCCTGACTTTC,TRBJ2-6,TRBV5-1,.,.
CASSQGMFVYNEQFF,TGTGCCAGCAGCCAAGGTATGTTTGTCTACAATGAGCAGTTCTTC,TRBJ2-1,TRBV14,.,few
CSAPGQGIQEQYF,TGCAGTGCTCCCGGACAGGGAATTCAGGAGCAGTACTTC,TRBJ2-7,TRBV20-1,TRBD1,few
CASSSWTSGGLYNEQFF,TGTGCCAGCAGCTCCTGGACTAGCGGGGGGCTATACAATGAGCAGTTCTTC,TRBJ2-1,TRBV3-1,TRBD2,few
CASSLEGPPETQYF,TGCGCCAGCAGCTTGGAGGGGCCACCAGAGACCCAGTACTTC,TRBJ2-5,TRBV5-1,.,many
CASSGTGSSYEQYF,TGCGCCAGCAGTGGGACAGGGAGCTCCTACGAGCAGTACTTC,TRBJ2-7,TRBV5-1,TRBD1,many
CASSLGLAGESSYNEQFF,TGTGCCAGCAGCTTGGGTCTAGCGGGAGAGTCGTCCTACAATGAGCAGTTCTTC,TRBJ2-1,TRBV11-1,TRBD2,.
CSVEVGASGSPYEQYF,TGCAGCGTTGAAGTGGGGGCTAGCGGGAGCCCCTACGAGCAGTACTTC,TRBJ2-7,TRBV29-1,TRBD2,.
CASRDRGLYEQYF,TGTGCCAGCAGGGACAGGGGACTATACGAGCAGTACTTC,TRBJ2-7,TRBV3-1,TRBD1,few
CAWIRGGPEAFF,TGTGCCTGGATTAGGGGCGGCCCTGAAGCTTTCTTT,TRBJ1-1,TRBV30,.,once